A single sample gave rise to the 4 T cell receptor beta chains below, sequenced in a study of T-cell reconstitution after alpha-beta-depleted transplantation in children. As it was prepared, the TCRbeta library received unique molecular identifiers. TCRdb re-called the PCR reads with MiXCR, one entry per CDR3 protein. The data contain tens of thousands of distinct CDR3 sequences, about 16% of them singletons. Sequencing was performed on PBMCs, mostly from graft donor cells, taken 180 days after TCRalphabeta/CD19-depleted stem cell transplant. Receptor source: a male patient aged 2-15 years who had a stem cell transplant for acute lymphoblastic leukemia, so the T cells may come from the graft donor.

This clonotype came up a few times. V and J are TRBV12-3 or TRBV12-4 and TRBJ2-3, with TRBD2 as a possible D gene (6 bases). The CDR3 has 15 amino acids. V was shortened by 1 base and J by 2 bases, with 10 bases between the two germline ends. The DNA of the CDR3 is TGTGCCAGCAGTTTAGGGGGGGAGAACACAGATACGCAGTATTTT. It codes for CASSLGGENTDTQYF.

This clonotype was picked up a small number of times. This rearrangement joins TRBV5-1 to TRBJ1-2; TRBD1 matches 12 bases. CDR1 is SGHRS and CDR2 is YFSETQ in the germline V gene. The CDR3 length is 15 residues. V shed 4 bases, J shed 8 bases, and the junction held 9 bases outside the gene matches. CDR3 protein: CASSVTGTGGRGYTF. The CDR3 nucleotides are TGCGCCAGCAGCGTTACCGGGACAGGGGGCAGGGGCTACACCTTC.

The gene calls are TRBV7-8 and TRBJ2-7; 10 positions match TRBD2. The trim removed 8 bases at V and 4 bases at J, leaving 8 bases unmatched. The germline gives CDR1 SGHVS, CDR2 FQNEAQ. The CDR3 has 14 amino acids. The CDR3 coding sequence is TGTGCCAGCGGGCAGCGGGAGGGTCTTTACGAGCAGTACTTC. Residues: CASGQREGLYEQYF.

This clonotype has more than one count but fewer than ten. The chain uses TRBV6-2 or TRBV6-3 and TRBJ2-6, with no clear D. The germline gives CDR1 MNHEY, CDR2 SVGEGT. The CDR3 runs 19 residues. V gave up 7 bases and J gave up 0 bases, with 22 bases separating them. The CDR3 DNA sequence: TGTGCCAGCAATATATGCCTACGCTTCCCCCTCTCTGGGGCCAACGTCCTGACTTTC. Protein product: CASNICLRFPLSGANVLTF.